Reported below is one T cell receptor beta chain. Its antigen is not yet known. One base away there is no much larger clone; base qualities are not given. The record originates from a study of shared clonotypes between healthy human individuals (dated by TCRdb to 2020 to 2022). Regarding the study in general: A couple of women and three men aged 18 to 49 years were included in the cohort. Blood TCR repertoires of several healthy adults were deeply sequenced to estimate repertoire size and the extent of clonotype sharing between individuals. For each donor, CD4 naive and CD4 memory were each given three plates, CD8 naive was given two plates, and CD8 memory was given one plate. To increase sequencing depth and limit assay-specific biases, different laboratories used diverse techniques to prepare libraries and sequence TCR repertoires. Between about 0.9 and 8.9 billion PBMCs per donor were obtained by leukapheresis.

At the junction V is shortened by 6 bases and J by 2 bases, with 10 bases in between. The CDR3 measures 13 amino acids from cysteine to phenylalanine. Only the CDR3 region is kept as DNA, spanning 39 bases read in frame from base 1. CDR1 and CDR2 are read off the germline V gene as MDHEN and SYDVKM. The research as a whole found: Compared with non-shared clonotypes, the clonotypes found in all four sorted-subset donors had higher generation probabilities. Incomplete sequencing was indicated by rarefaction of sorted-subset datasets, despite the large sequencing depth. Pairwise subsampling indicated that sequencing depth was expected to affect the degree of clonotype sharing among donors. Naive subsets generally had larger estimated clonotype richness than memory subsets. Because the study included only a small number of donors, the genetic and exposure-history diversity represented was limited. When four donors were compared, the shared fraction of clonotypes was about 5% for naive CD4, about 4% for naive CD8, about 2.4% for memory CD4, and 0.35% to 0.4% for memory CD8. Sampling was limited to blood, and TCR repertoires in tissue likely differ from TCR repertoires in blood.

Using the deep immunoSEQ assay, multiplex PCR amplified TCR CDR3 regions from genomic DNA. Genomic DNA extracted from each cell subset was distributed evenly over all wells of several immunoSEQ 96-well plates, and each plate served as one replicate. For sorted subsets, each replicate PCR was loaded with roughly 190 ng genomic DNA, equivalent to some 27,000 T cell genomes. The purified libraries were quantified using a Qubit 3.0 fluorometer, sized with a Bioanalyzer 2100, and then quantified again using the KAPA Library Quantification kit. Each immunoSEQ 96-well plate was sequenced on its own single-read 150-cycle Illumina NextSeq 550 flow cell. In the authors' own workflow: Because the immunoSEQ output included only junctional sequences and no quality scores, the filtering could not be the same as the filtering used for full-length reads. To assign V/J genes and CDR3, sequences were annotated against IMGT germline references using PyIR, a Python wrapper for IgBLAST v1.9. Reads with weak V/J assignments (E-value above 1e-6), missing CDR3, stop codons, out-of-frame junctions, or ambiguous translated residues were removed. V3J clonotypes were defined as sequences sharing an identical inferred V gene, J gene, and CDR3 amino acid sequence. The percentage overlap between two repertoires was calculated by dividing the number of shared unique clonotypes by the size of the smaller repertoire. RTK rarefaction, the Chao1 estimator, and Recon v2.1 estimates of unobserved clonotypes were used to assess repertoire richness. Generation probabilities for all TCRbeta clonotypes obtained by the gDNA method from a handful of donors were computed using OLGA. TCRdb mirrors the immuneACCESS table, restricted to in-frame sequences. Some clones are absent from its copies; in checked studies, under half trace to an unresolved V gene, and the reason for the others is unknown. V and J calls plus clone size are reproduced from that table; the DNA served to infer D and trimming. The sample table contains approximately 350,000 clones; only one count was recorded for approximately 79% of them. Clones ranked in the top ten supply about a tenth of the sample.

Donors were healthy HIV-negative adults with no recently reported acute infections or vaccinations. Every donor was a Caucasian adult living in Nashville, Tennessee, USA. CD4+ T cells were enriched through magnetic negative selection, after which naive cells were positively selected on CD45RA and the remaining negative fraction served as the memory subset. Blood was collected by leukapheresis, and PBMCs were isolated by Ficoll-Histopaque density gradient centrifugation and then cryopreserved in liquid nitrogen vapor phase. Analytical flow cytometry was used to check the purity and quantity of every magnetically sorted T cell population. Each sorted fraction had its genomic DNA isolated and then quantified by UV absorbance on a Nanodrop 2000c.

Sequences were obtained from memory CD4+ T cells sorted from blood. The cell subset or site tag for this specimen amounts to: CD45RA-negative fraction. The TCR sequence derives from a man in his thirties or forties in good health. The sequence links TRBV28 to TRBJ2-5; the D gene cannot be named for sure. Read as DNA, the sequence is TGTGCCAGCAGGGCGGCAGTACAAGAGACCCAGTACTTC. Its protein is CASRAAVQETQYF.